The present T cell receptor beta chain was sequenced within a study of blood T cell repertoires in COVID-19. Study at large: COVID-19 samples from acute and convalescent phases originated in the United States, Italy and Spain. The cDNA or gDNA used as material had been derived from T cells, B-cell-depleted T cells, or PBMCs.

Per the study methods: The assay estimated nucleated cells by amplifying reference gene primers. The repertoire was sequenced with immunoSEQ multiplex PCR; TCRdb's copy has only in-frame clones and lacks some. V, J and clone size reflect that table, while D and trimming were determined from the DNA. The table has about 83,000 clones, over 85% seen once. J was trimmed by 1 base and V by 4 bases; bases with no gene match: 10. The germline CDR1 and CDR2 sequences are LGHDT and YNNKEL (reference sequence). This CDR3 region has 16 residues. Sequencing was carried out using peripheral blood. The chain has TRBV3-1 (or the pseudogene TRBV3-2) and TRBJ2-7; TRBD2 matches at 7 bases. This TCR came from a woman older than 75 with active or convalescent COVID-19. The CDR3 DNA reads as TGTGCCAGCAGCCGGTCCTCCGGGGGGTATTCCTACGAGCAGTACTTC. Amino acid sequence: CASSRSSGGYSYEQYF.